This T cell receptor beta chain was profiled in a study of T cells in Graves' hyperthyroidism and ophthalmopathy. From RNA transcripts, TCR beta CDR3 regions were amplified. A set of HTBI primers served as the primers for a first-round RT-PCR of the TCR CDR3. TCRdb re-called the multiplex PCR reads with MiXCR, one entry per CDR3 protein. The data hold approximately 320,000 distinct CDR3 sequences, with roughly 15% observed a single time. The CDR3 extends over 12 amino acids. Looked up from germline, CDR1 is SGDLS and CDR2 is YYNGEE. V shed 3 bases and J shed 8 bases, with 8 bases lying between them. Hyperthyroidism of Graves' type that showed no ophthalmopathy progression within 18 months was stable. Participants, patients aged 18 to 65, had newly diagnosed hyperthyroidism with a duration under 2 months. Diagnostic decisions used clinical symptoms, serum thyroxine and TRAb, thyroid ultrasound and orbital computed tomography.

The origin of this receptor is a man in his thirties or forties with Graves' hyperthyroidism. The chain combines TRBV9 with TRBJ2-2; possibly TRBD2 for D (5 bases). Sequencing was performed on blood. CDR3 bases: TGTGCCAGCAGCGGAGGACTTGGGGAGCTGTTTTTT. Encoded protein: CASSGGLGELFF.